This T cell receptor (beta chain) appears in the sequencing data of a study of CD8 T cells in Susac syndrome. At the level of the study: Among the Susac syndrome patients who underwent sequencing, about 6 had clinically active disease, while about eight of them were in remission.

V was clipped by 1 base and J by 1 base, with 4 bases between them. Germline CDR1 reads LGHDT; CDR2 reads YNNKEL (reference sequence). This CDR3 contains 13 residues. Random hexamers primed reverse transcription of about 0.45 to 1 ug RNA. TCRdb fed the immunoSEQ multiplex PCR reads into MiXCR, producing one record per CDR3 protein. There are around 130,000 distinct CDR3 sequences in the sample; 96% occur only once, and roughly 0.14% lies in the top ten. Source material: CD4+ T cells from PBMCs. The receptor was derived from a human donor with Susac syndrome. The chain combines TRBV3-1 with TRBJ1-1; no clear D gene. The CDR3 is CASSQAPNTEAFF. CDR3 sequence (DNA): TGTGCCAGCAGCCAAGCCCCGAACACTGAAGCTTTCTTT.